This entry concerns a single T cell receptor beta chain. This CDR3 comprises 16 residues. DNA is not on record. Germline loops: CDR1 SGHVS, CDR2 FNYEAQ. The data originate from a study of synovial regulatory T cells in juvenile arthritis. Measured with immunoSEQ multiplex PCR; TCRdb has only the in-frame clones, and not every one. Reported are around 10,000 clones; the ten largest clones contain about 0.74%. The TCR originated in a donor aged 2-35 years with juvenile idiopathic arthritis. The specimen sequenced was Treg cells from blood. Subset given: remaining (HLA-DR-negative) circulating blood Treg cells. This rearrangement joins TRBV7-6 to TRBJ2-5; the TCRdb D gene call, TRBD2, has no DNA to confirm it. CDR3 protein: CASSRGGLAEQETQYF.